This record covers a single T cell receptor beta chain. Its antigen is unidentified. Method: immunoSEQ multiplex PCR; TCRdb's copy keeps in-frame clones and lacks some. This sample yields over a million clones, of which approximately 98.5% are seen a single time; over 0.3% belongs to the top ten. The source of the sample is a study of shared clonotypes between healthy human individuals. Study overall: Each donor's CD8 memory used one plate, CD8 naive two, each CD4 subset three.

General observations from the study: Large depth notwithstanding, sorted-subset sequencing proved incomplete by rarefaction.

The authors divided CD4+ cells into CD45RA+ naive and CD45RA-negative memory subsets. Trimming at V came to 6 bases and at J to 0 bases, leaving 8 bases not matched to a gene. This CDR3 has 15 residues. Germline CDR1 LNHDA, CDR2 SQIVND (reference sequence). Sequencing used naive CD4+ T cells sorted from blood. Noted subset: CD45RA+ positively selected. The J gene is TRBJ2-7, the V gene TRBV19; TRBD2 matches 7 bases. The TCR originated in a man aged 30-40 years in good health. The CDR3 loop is CASSPTGGGSYEQYF. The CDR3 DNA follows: TGTGCCAGTAGCCCTACCGGCGGGGGCTCCTACGAGCAGTACTTC.